The 22 T cell receptor beta chains listed next were all sequenced from one sample in a study of OX40 agonist ivuxolimab in advanced cancers. Libraries were prepared by immunoSEQ multiplex PCR; TCRdb keeps only in-frame clonotypes and omits some of them. The sample yields about 40,000 clones, more than 75% seen once. The sample in question was CD4+ or CD8+ T cells sorted from blood, obtained in a trial of the OX40 agonist ivuxolimab. Source of these receptors: an adult with an advanced solid tumor such as melanoma, head and neck, liver or kidney cancer.

The V gene is TRBV6-1, the J gene TRBJ2-7; either TRBD1 or TRBD2 may fit D (6 bases each). This CDR3 comprises 14 residues. The germline CDR1 and CDR2 sequences are MNHNS and SASEGT. V lost 7 bases, J lost 7 bases, and 20 bases lay in between. For the CDR3, the DNA is TGTGCCAGCACCCCCGGGGGCTCCATGGGGGAGCAGTACTTC. Its translation: CASTPGGSMGEQYF.

This chain connects TRBV7-9 to TRBJ2-7; D unresolved. Germline values: CDR1 SEHNR, CDR2 FQNEAQ (reference sequence). The V gene lost 0 bases and the J gene lost 1 base, with 7 bases spanning the gap. The CDR3 consists of 14 residues. The CDR3 region has the DNA TGTGCCAGCAGCTTAGCGGGGAATTCCTACGAGCAGTACTTC. This translates into CASSLAGNSYEQYF.

This sequence joins TRBV6-1 and TRBJ1-2; D call uncertain. V lost 6 bases and J 8 bases, leaving 19 bases between the germline ends. Germline lookup yields CDR1 MNHNS and CDR2 SASEGT. CDR3 length equals 14 residues. The CDR3 spells CASSPDGSGKGYTF. In DNA form, the CDR3 reads TGTGCCAGCAGCCCGGACGGGTCCGGCAAAGGCTACACCTTC.

J is TRBJ1-1 and V is TRBV7-8; D gene uncertain. Trimming removed 6 bases at V and 5 bases at J, with 7 bases between. Germline CDR1 and CDR2: SGHVS and FQNEAQ. The CDR3 extends over 11 amino acids. For the CDR3, the DNA is TGTGCCAGCAGTAGGCGGACTGAAGCTTTCTTT. Its protein product is CASSRRTEAFF.

This clone is medium-sized within its sample. V and J are TRBV28 and TRBJ2-7; D unclear. The CDR3 loop spans 13 amino acids. Per the germline V gene, CDR1 is MDHEN and CDR2 is SYDVKM. V was cut by 3 bases and J by 3 bases, with 9 bases left in between. The CDR3 region has the DNA TGTGCCAGCAGTTTCGGCATACTCTACGAGCAGTACTTC. Its protein product is CASSFGILYEQYF. The full variable domain, in which reference TRBV28 and TRBJ2-7 provide the parts outside the CDR3, is DVKVTQSSRYLVKRTGEKVFLECVQDMDHENMFWYRQDPGLGLRLIYFSYDVKMKEKGDIPEGYSVSREKKERFSLILESASTNQTSMYLCASSFGILYEQYFGPGTRLTVT.

This clone was seen only once. This chain uses TRBV2 with TRBJ1-5, with a tentative D call TRBD1 (6 bases). Trimming removed 2 bases from V and 9 bases from J, with 14 bases in between. Per the germline V gene, CDR1 is SNHLY and CDR2 is FYNNEI. The CDR3 covers 14 residues. DNA for the CDR3: TGTGCCAGCAGTGAAAAGGGGGGGTTCGGGCCCCAGCATTTT. It encodes CASSEKGGFGPQHF.

The rearrangement joins TRBV29-1 to TRBJ2-2, with TRBD1 matching 7 bases. Germline lookup yields CDR1 SQVTM and CDR2 ANQGSEA. The CDR3 runs to 13 residues. Trimming cost V 7 bases and J 1 base; bases outside gene matches: 3. CDR3 residues: CSGGTENTGELFF. DNA of the CDR3: TGCAGCGGTGGGACAGAGAACACCGGGGAGCTGTTTTTT.

The chain couples TRBV5-5 to TRBJ2-7; 10 nucleotides agree with TRBD1. The CDR3 has 15 residues. Per germline, CDR1 SGHKS and CDR2 YYEKEE (reference sequence). J was trimmed by 6 bases and V by 2 bases; bases with no gene match: 8. CDR3 in DNA: TGTGCCAGCAGCTTCCTATGGACAGGGGGTCTCGAGCAGTACTTC. This sequence encodes CASSFLWTGGLEQYF.

The chain carries TRBV5-1 and TRBJ2-7; tentatively, D is TRBD1 (6 bases). The length of the CDR3 is 12 residues. Germline CDR1 is SGHRS and CDR2 is YFSETQ. V was shortened by 2 bases and J by 6 bases, with 9 bases between the two germline ends. CDR3 DNA sequence: TGCGCCAGCAGCTTCGGGACATCCGAGCAGTACTTC. Residues: CASSFGTSEQYF.

This chain uses TRBV30 with TRBJ1-2, with D uncertain. Germline V gene lookup returns CDR1 GTSNPN and CDR2 SVGIG (reference sequence). Trimming left V 3 bases short and J 4 bases short, with 3 bases between. The CDR3 runs 10 residues. The CDR3 nucleotides read TGTGCCTGGAGGCTCTATGGCTACACCTTC. Amino acids: CAWRLYGYTF. Filled out from reference TRBV30 and TRBJ1-2, the complete variable domain reads SQTIHQWPATLVQPVGSPLSLECTVEGTSNPNLYWYRQAAGRGLQLLFYSVGIGQISSEVPQNLSASRPQDRQFILSSKKLLLSDSGFYLCAWRLYGYTFGSGTRLTVV.

The V gene is TRBV5-4, the J gene TRBJ2-7; TRBD1 matches at 9 bases. In germline, CDR1 is SGHNT, CDR2 YYREEE (reference sequence). The CDR3 is made up of 16 amino acids. Trimming at V came to 4 bases and at J to 7 bases, leaving 15 bases not matched to a gene. CDR3 DNA sequence: TGTGCCAGCAGCCAAGTTGGTGGGACAGGGTGGTGGGAGCAGTACTTC. The encoded protein is CASSQVGGTGWWEQYF.

This clone was found once. CDR3 nucleotide sequence: TGTGCCAGCAGCTCGTCCGACAGCTCCTATGGCTACACCTTC. The encoded protein is CASSSSDSSYGYTF. V is TRBV7-9 and J is TRBJ1-2; D perhaps matches TRBD1 (5 bases). This CDR3 is 14 amino acids long. Between the trimmed V and J ends, which lost 4 bases and 4 bases, there was a span of 13 bases. The germline V gene has CDR1 SEHNR and CDR2 FQNEAQ (reference sequence).

This clone was found once. V is TRBV27 and J is TRBJ1-1, with 10 bases fitting TRBD1. The CDR3 loop spans 17 amino acids. V lost 3 bases, J lost 6 bases, and 13 bases stayed unmatched. Germline V gene lookup returns CDR1 MNHEY and CDR2 SMNVEV (reference sequence). The CDR3 region has the DNA TGTGCCAGCAGTTTGGGGCTAAGGACAGGGGGTTCGGCTGAAGCTTTCTTT. Translated: CASSLGLRTGGSAEAFF.

This chain uses TRBV9 with TRBJ1-1; a weak D match, TRBD1 (6 bases). Trimming stripped 0 bases from V and 5 bases from J, with 23 bases between. Looked up from germline, CDR1 is SGDLS and CDR2 is YYNGEE. The CDR3 loop spans 18 amino acids. Here the CDR3 DNA reads TGTGCCAGCAGCGTAGGTGGGACAAATAGGGGACTCCGGACTGAAGCTTTCTTT. This translates into CASSVGGTNRGLRTEAFF.

In the case of this clone: The junction departs from germline at one end; a sequencing error may be responsible. V usage is TRBV4-1 and J usage is TRBJ1-2; TRBD1 might be the D (5 bases). The germline gives CDR1 MGHRA, CDR2 YSYEKL. This CDR3 is built from 13 residues. The CDR3 DNA reads as TGCGCCAGCAGCCAAGTCGACAGAGATGGCCACACCTTC. Translated, it gives CASSQVDRDGHTF.

This CDR3 reads CSVGGTSGNYNEQFF. DNA of the CDR3: TGCAGCGTTGGCGGGACTAGCGGGAACTACAATGAGCAGTTCTTC. The chain joins TRBV29-1 to TRBJ2-1, with TRBD2 identical over 13 bases. With 4 bases clipped from V and 3 bases from J, the junction kept 3 bases outside the gene matches. CDR1 is SQVTM, CDR2 ANQGSEA, per germline. This CDR3 has 15 amino acids.

The rearrangement links TRBV7-9 to TRBJ2-5; no clear D gene. With 10 bases removed from V and 5 bases from J, the gap between germline ends came to 11 bases. The CDR3 totals 11 residues. CDR1 is SEHNR, CDR2 FQNEAQ, per germline (reference sequence). CDR3 loop: CAIDLGETQYF. CDR3 sequence (DNA): TGTGCCATCGACCTCGGGGAGACCCAGTACTTC.

The CDR3 DNA reads as TGTGCCAGCAGTACGACAGGGGTCTCCTACGAGCAGTACTTC. Residues: CASSTTGVSYEQYF. This rearrangement joins TRBV14 to TRBJ2-7, with TRBD1 matching 8 bases. There are 14 residues in the CDR3. Germline CDR1 is SGHDN and CDR2 is FVKESK. With 6 bases clipped from V and 0 bases from J, the junction kept 4 bases outside the gene matches.

The chain combines TRBV6-6 with TRBJ2-2; D is unclear. V was cut by 5 bases and J by 6 bases, with 10 bases left in between. The V gene's germline CDR1 is MNHNY and CDR2 SVGAGI (reference sequence). This CDR3 has 13 residues. CDR3 region: CASSPDLPGELFF. CDR3 sequence (DNA): TGTGCCAGCAGTCCTGACCTCCCCGGGGAGCTGTTTTTT.

J is TRBJ2-3 and V is TRBV11-3, with 9 bases fitting TRBD2. There are 16 residues in the CDR3. The germline CDR1 and CDR2 sequences are SGHNT and YENEEA. Trimming cost V 1 base and J 2 bases; bases outside gene matches: 4. CDR3 in DNA: TGTGCCAGCAGCTTAGCAGCGGGGGGCGACACAGATACGCAGTATTTT. Translated: CASSLAAGGDTDTQYF. The full variable domain, in which reference TRBV11-3 and TRBJ2-3 provide the parts outside the CDR3, is EAGVVQSPRYKIIEKKQPVAFWCNPISGHNTLYWYLQNLGQGPELLIRYENEEAVDDSQLPKDRFSAERLKGVDSTLKIQPAELGDSAVYLCASSLAAGGDTDTQYFGPGTRLTVL.

In nucleotides, the CDR3 is TGTGCCAGTAGTATAGGAGGGGGCGGCACAGATACGCAGTATTTT. Translated: CASSIGGGGTDTQYF. The chain joins TRBV19 to TRBJ2-3, with TRBD1 matching over 7 bases. The CDR3 has 15 residues. Germline CDR1 LNHDA, CDR2 SQIVND (reference sequence). The junction had 2 bases not matched to a gene; V was cut back by 1 base and J by 1 base.

The table lists this clone with a count of one. This chain links TRBV19 with TRBJ1-5; 8 bases map to TRBD1. The CDR3 is made up of 16 amino acids. Germline lookup yields CDR1 LNHDA and CDR2 SQIVND (reference sequence). The J segment lost 3 bases and the V segment lost 4 bases, leaving 8 bases of the junction unmatched. CDR3 in DNA: TGTGCCAGTAGTAACGACGGGACAGGACTCAATCAGCCCCAGCATTTT. It codes for CASSNDGTGLNQPQHF.